Below, 6 T cell receptor beta chains from the same sample are listed, as sequenced in a study of T cell repertoires in cytomegalovirus infection (dated by TCRdb to about 2019). What these receptors recognize is not known. Instrument on record: Illumina HiSeq 1500. TCRdb ran its own pipeline on the public reads, namely fastp trimming at Q25 and MiXCR clone calling, and kept in-frame beta chains. Rows with a matching CDR3 protein are joined into one entry that keeps the most common DNA and genes. The sample yields approximately 990,000 distinct CDR3 sequences; 31% were counted once. Of the sample, around 15% falls within the top ten clones. The treatment or condition label of this sample denotes: in vitro stimulation with specific CMV peptide epitopes to enrich CMV-specific T cells. The sample consisted of cultured CD8+ T cells from PBMCs, taken from culture after CMV antigen stimulation. The receptor set was obtained from a human donor in good health (CMV status not recorded). Some clones in this sample may be carry-over from other donors' samples.

The rearrangement links TRBV7-4 to TRBJ1-1; a weak D match, TRBD1 (5 bases). The CDR3 length is 15 residues. From germline, CDR1 is SGHVT and CDR2 SQSDAQ. Deletions cut 6 bases from V and 5 bases from J, with 19 bases between. In nucleotides, the CDR3 is TGTGCCAGCAGTCTTGGGGGGGAGAGAGGGACTGAAGCTTTCTTT. This encodes CASSLGGERGTEAFF.

The chain combines TRBV7-9 with TRBJ1-4; D perhaps matches TRBD1 (5 bases). The germline CDR1 and CDR2 sequences are SEHNR and FQNEAQ (reference sequence). The CDR3 is made up of 15 amino acids. V gave up 6 bases and J gave up 10 bases, with 21 bases separating them. The CDR3 sequence: CASRPDSRGQGKLFF. CDR3 bases: TGTGCCAGCAGACCGGATTCCCGTGGCCAGGGAAAACTGTTTTTT.

This clonotype has more than one count but fewer than ten. The rearrangement links TRBV15 to TRBJ2-3; 7 bases agree with TRBD2. In germline, CDR1 is LNHNV, CDR2 YYDKDF (reference sequence). This CDR3 spans 16 amino acids. V was clipped by 1 base and J by 3 bases; unmatched bases: 7. The CDR3 protein is CATSRGGGWGTDTQYF. CDR3 coding DNA: TGTGCCACCAGCAGAGGCGGGGGATGGGGGACAGATACGCAGTATTTT.

This clonotype was seen a handful of times. This chain connects TRBV2 to TRBJ2-1; TRBD1 matches 7 bases. Unmatched junction bases numbered 13, after V lost 9 bases and J lost 2 bases. The CDR3 extends over 16 amino acids. The germline V gene encodes CDR1 SNHLY and CDR2 FYNNEI. The CDR3 protein is CARGGTGTNPYNEQFF. The CDR3 region has the DNA TGTGCCAGAGGGGGCACCGGGACAAATCCCTACAATGAGCAGTTCTTC.

This clonotype was observed a handful of times. J is TRBJ2-5 and V is TRBV12-3 or TRBV12-4, with D perhaps matching TRBD1 or TRBD2 (5 bases each). CDR3 length: 13 amino acids. Between the trimmed V and J ends, which lost 7 bases and 5 bases, there was a span of 14 bases. The CDR3 spells CASNVGDGETQYF. DNA for the CDR3: TGTGCCAGCAACGTGGGGGATGGGGAGACCCAGTACTTC.

V gene TRBV6-2 or TRBV6-3 combines with J gene TRBJ2-5; a possible D gene is TRBD2 (6 bases). The germline gives CDR1 MNHEY, CDR2 SVGEGT. The CDR3 is 14 residues long. The ends were cut back, 0 bases at V and 5 bases at J, with 10 bases in the middle. This CDR3 reads CASSYSLAWETQYF. The DNA of the CDR3 is TGTGCCAGCAGTTACTCACTAGCTTGGGAGACCCAGTACTTC.